This T cell receptor beta chain originates from a study of blood T cell repertoires in COVID-19. Study details: Acute-phase and convalescent COVID-19 samples originated in the United States, Italy and Spain.

Recruitment covered about 25 US areas and drew participants whose ages spanned roughly 18 to 90 years. V lost 2 bases to trimming and J lost 0 bases; unmatched junction nucleotides: 3. The CDR3 consists of 15 residues. The germline V gene has CDR1 SGDLS and CDR2 YYNGEE. As handled by the study authors: Amplification with reference gene primers provided the estimates of nucleated cell counts. Data came from immunoSEQ multiplex PCR; TCRdb stores just in-frame clones and leaves some out. The V and J calls and the clone size are those of that table, but D and trimming were determined from the DNA. The sample gives about 200,000 clones, roughly 84% of which show up once; more than 3% is in the top ten.

The TCR comes from a woman under 40 who had been exposed to COVID-19. The chain has TRBV9 and TRBJ2-5; 8 bases are shared with TRBD2. Sample: PBMCs or T cells enriched from blood (not recorded which). CDR3 in amino acids: CASSVGGADQETQYF. The DNA for the CDR3 is TGTGCCAGCAGCGTCGGGGGGGCCGACCAAGAGACCCAGTACTTC. The full variable domain, with the rest looked up from reference TRBV9 and TRBJ2-5, is DSGVTQTPKHLITATGQRVTLRCSPRSGDLSVYWYQQSLDQGLQFLIQYYNGEERAKGNILERFSAQQFPDLHSELNLSSLELGDSALYFCASSVGGADQETQYFGPGTRLLVL.